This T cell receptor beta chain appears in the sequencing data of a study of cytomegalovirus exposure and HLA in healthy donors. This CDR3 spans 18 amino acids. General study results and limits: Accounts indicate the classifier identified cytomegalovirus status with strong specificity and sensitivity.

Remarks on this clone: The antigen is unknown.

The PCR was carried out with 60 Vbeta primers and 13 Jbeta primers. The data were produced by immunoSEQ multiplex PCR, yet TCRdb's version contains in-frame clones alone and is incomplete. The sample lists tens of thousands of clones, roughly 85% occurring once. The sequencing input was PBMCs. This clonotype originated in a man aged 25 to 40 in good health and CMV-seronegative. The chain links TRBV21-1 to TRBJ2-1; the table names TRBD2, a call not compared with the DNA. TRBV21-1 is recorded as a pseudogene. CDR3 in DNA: TGTGCCAGCAGCCACCTAGCGGGAGGGTCCGGGTCCTACAATGAGCAGTTCTTC. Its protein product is CASSHLAGGSGSYNEQFF.